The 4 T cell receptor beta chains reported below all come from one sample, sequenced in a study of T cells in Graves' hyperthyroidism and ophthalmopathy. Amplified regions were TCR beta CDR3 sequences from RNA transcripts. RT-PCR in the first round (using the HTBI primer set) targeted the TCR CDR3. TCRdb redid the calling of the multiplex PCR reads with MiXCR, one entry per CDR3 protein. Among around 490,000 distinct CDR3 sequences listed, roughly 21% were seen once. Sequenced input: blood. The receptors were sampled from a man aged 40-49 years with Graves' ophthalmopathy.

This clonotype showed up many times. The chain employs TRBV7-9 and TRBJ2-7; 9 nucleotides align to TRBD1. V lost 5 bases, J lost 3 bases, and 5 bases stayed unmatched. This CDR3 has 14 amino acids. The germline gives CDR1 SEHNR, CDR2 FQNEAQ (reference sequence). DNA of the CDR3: TGTGCCAGCAGCCTTCCGGGACAGGGCTACGAGCAGTACTTC. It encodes CASSLPGQGYEQYF.

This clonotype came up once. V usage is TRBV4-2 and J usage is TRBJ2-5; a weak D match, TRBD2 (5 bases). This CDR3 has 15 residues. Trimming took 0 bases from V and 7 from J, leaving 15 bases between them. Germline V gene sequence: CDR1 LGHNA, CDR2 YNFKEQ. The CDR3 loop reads CASSQDPADSATQYF. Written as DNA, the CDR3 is TGTGCCAGCAGCCAAGACCCCGCGGACTCCGCGACCCAGTACTTC.

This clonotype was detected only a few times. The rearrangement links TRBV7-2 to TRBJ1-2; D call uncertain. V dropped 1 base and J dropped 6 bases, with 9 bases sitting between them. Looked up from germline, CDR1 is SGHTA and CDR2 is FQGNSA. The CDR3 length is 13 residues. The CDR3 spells CASSLVGANGYTF. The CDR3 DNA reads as TGTGCCAGCAGCTTAGTTGGCGCTAATGGCTACACCTTC.

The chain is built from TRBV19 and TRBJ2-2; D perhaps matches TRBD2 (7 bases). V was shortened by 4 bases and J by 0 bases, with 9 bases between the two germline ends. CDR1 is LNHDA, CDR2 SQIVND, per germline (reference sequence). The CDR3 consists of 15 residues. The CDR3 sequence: CASSKGGANTGELFF. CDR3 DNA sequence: TGTGCCAGTAGTAAGGGGGGGGCGAACACCGGGGAGCTGTTTTTT.